This TCR beta chain was retrieved from a study of blood T cell repertoires in COVID-19. Study context: Researchers got acute and convalescent COVID-19 samples from the United States, Italy and Spain. PBMCs, B-cell-depleted T cells, or T cells provided the cDNA or gDNA that made up the material.

Per the authors' pipeline: By means of reference gene primer amplification, nucleated cell counts were estimated. Profiled with immunoSEQ multiplex PCR; TCRdb holds only in-frame clones, not every one. The V and J calls and clone size were taken over from that table, and D and trimming were inferred from the DNA. The data contain 70,000 or so clones, 85% of them singletons. This CDR3 spans 15 amino acids. V was cut by 7 bases and J by 3 bases, with 15 bases left in between. Germline V lookup: CDR1 SGHTA, CDR2 FQGNSA. The genes are TRBV7-2 and TRBJ1-4; D not certain. The clonotype originates from an older man with acute or convalescent COVID-19. Source material: peripheral blood. The CDR3 DNA is TGTGCCAGCAAGATCTTCAGTTCTTCTAATGAAAAACTGTTTTTT. It codes for CASKIFSSSNEKLFF. The full variable domain, rest sourced from reference TRBV7-2 and TRBJ1-4, is GAGVSQSPSNKVTEKGKDVELRCDPISGHTALYWYRQSLGQGLEFLIYFQGNSAPDKSGLPSDRFSAERTGGSVSTLTIQRTQQEDSAVYLCASKIFSSSNEKLFFGSGTQLSVL.